This T cell receptor (beta chain) was captured by sequencing in a study of blood T cell repertoires in COVID-19. Whole-study context: Whether acute or convalescent, the COVID-19 samples came from the United States, Italy and Spain. PBMCs, B-cell-depleted T cells, or T cells were the source of the cDNA or gDNA that made up the material.

This clone has only one observation. The V and J ends lost 8 bases and 5 bases, in that order; junction bases with no gene match: 6. This CDR3 spans 13 amino acids. The germline CDR1 and CDR2 sequences are MNHEY and SVGAGI. Sequencing was performed with immunoSEQ multiplex PCR; in TCRdb, only in-frame clones are kept and a portion is missing. The repertoire holds 120,000 or so clones, just under 80% seen once, with around 25% in the top ten. This TCR derives from a human donor in a cohort sampled during active COVID-19. Sequencing input: peripheral blood. V and J are TRBV6-5 and TRBJ2-3, with 8 bases that match TRBD1. The CDR3 DNA reads TGTGCCAGCGCCTCCGACAGGGGAGATACGCAGTATTTT. This sequence encodes CASASDRGDTQYF.